This is a list of T cell receptor beta chains from one sample in a study of PD-L1 blockade in urothelial cancer. The table came from immunoSEQ multiplex PCR; TCRdb's copy has only in-frame clones and leaves some out. The sample has around 100,000 clones; around 91% are singletons. The sequencing used PBMCs, collected around atezolizumab (anti-PD-L1) treatment. The receptors derive from a man aged 55 to 70 with urothelial cancer. Each CDR3 is given with its conserved first and last residue. D genes are given only for firm matches. Clone size is not always given. Where it is, it says once, few, many or a class for expanded clones.

abundance,v_gene,j_gene,d_gene,CDR3nt,CDR3aa
NA,TRBV30,TRBJ1-6,NA,TGTGCCTGGAGTACATCGTCACCCCTCCACTTT,CAWSTSSPLHF
NA,TRBV6-1,TRBJ1-4,NA,TGTGCCAGCAGTGGACAGGCCGGTAATGAAAAACTGTTTTTT,CASSGQAGNEKLFF
NA,TRBV2,TRBJ2-7,NA,TGTGCCAGCAGTGATGAGGGAGAGCAGTACTTC,CASSDEGEQYF
NA,TRBV7-9,TRBJ2-1,TRBD2,TGTGCCAGCAGCTTAGGGACTAGCGAGAACAATGAGCAGTTCTTC,CASSLGTSENNEQFF
NA,TRBV23-1,TRBJ2-1,TRBD2,TGCGCCAGCAGTCAATCTTTACCCCGGGCGGGGGGCTCCTACAATGAGCAGTTCTTC,CASSQSLPRAGGSYNEQFF
once,TRBV14,TRBJ2-4,TRBD2,TGTGCCAGCAGCCAAGGCGAGCGGGGAGCCAAAAACATTCAGTACTTC,CASSQGERGAKNIQYF
NA,TRBV7-2,TRBJ2-4,TRBD1,TGTGCCAGCAGCTTCGGGACAGGGAGCATTCAGTACTTC,CASSFGTGSIQYF
NA,TRBV14,TRBJ2-5,TRBD1,TGTGCCAGCAGCCCTACAACAGGGGGCAGGGGAGAGACCCAGTACTTC,CASSPTTGGRGETQYF
NA,TRBV28,TRBJ2-1,NA,TGTGCCAGCAGCTCAGACTCCAATGAGCAGTTCTTC,CASSSDSNEQFF
NA,TRBV19,TRBJ1-4,NA,TGTGCCAGTCAGTGGGAGGGAGGCCCGGGAAAACTGTTTTTT,CASQWEGGPGKLFF
NA,TRBV30,TRBJ2-7,NA,TGTGCCTGGAGTGTAGGGGTCTCCTACGAGCAGTACTTC,CAWSVGVSYEQYF
NA,TRBV19,TRBJ2-3,TRBD2,TGTGCCAGTAGTATGCCCCGCGGGCGAGCGGGGGGGCCGGGGGGCACAGATACGCAGTATTTT,CASSMPRGRAGGPGGTDTQYF
NA,TRBV4-3,TRBJ1-2,NA,TGCGCCAGCAGCCAAGATCGGGGAGTAGGGGGCTACACCTTC,CASSQDRGVGGYTF
NA,TRBV5-1,TRBJ1-1,NA,TGCGCCAGCAGACCCAGACAGGAGAACACTGAAGCTTTCTTT,CASRPRQENTEAFF
NA,TRBV30,TRBJ1-3,NA,TGTGCCTGGAGTTTCTCGGCGGTTGGAAACACCATATATTTT,CAWSFSAVGNTIYF
NA,TRBV7-2,TRBJ1-1,NA,TGTGCCAGCAGCTTAGATTCGGGGGGCTTGGAAGCTTTCTTT,CASSLDSGGLEAFF
NA,TRBV5-1,TRBJ1-1,TRBD1,TGCGCCAGCAGCATGACAGGGGGCGACACTGAAGCTTTCTTT,CASSMTGGDTEAFF
NA,TRBV30,TRBJ1-5,TRBD1,TGTGCCTGGAGTCCGGGACAGGGGTTTCAGCCCCAGCATTTT,CAWSPGQGFQPQHF
once,TRBV19,TRBJ2-4,TRBD2,TGTGCCAGTACGGGGGGATCAACCAAAAACATTCAGTACTTC,CASTGGSTKNIQYF
NA,TRBV7-3,TRBJ2-1,NA,TGTGCCAGCAGCTTAATCCAGGGTGTTCTTTTGGGGAACGCCTACAATGAGCAGTTCTTC,CASSLIQGVLLGNAYNEQFF
NA,TRBV4-2,TRBJ2-3,TRBD2,TGTGCCAGCAGCCAAGACCGAGCGGGAGGAACAGATACGCAGTATTTT,CASSQDRAGGTDTQYF
few,TRBV7-6,TRBJ2-1,NA,TGTGCCAGCAGCTTAGCAGCGCGCAATGAGCAGTTCTTC,CASSLAARNEQFF
NA,TRBV6-6,TRBJ2-1,TRBD1,TGTGCCAGCAGTTACTCGGCCGCAGAGGGGGCGGCAGGAGGGTTCTTC,CASSYSAAEGAAGGFF
NA,TRBV2,TRBJ2-7,NA,TGTGCCAGCAGCGCTACTTCCTACGAGCAGTACTTC,CASSATSYEQYF
NA,TRBV7-7,TRBJ2-1,TRBD2,TGTGCTAGCAGCTCCGGGACTAGGAGCTCCTACAATGAGCAGTTCTTC,CASSSGTRSSYNEQFF
NA,TRBV4-3,TRBJ2-1,TRBD2,TGCGCCAGCAGCCAAGATCCGGGCAGGGAGGGAGGGCAGTTCTTC,CASSQDPGREGGQFF
NA,TRBV5-1,TRBJ2-1,NA,TGCGCCAGCAGCTTGGGGACTGGCTCCTACAATGAGCAGTTCTTC,CASSLGTGSYNEQFF
NA,TRBV7-2,TRBJ2-5,TRBD2,TGTGCCAGCAGCCCTACACGGGGGGGCCGTATGTACCAAGAGACCCAGTACTTC,CASSPTRGGRMYQETQYF
NA,TRBV9,TRBJ2-7,TRBD2,TGTGCCAGCGGCCCCGGGACTAGCTCCTACGAGCAGTACTTC,CASGPGTSSYEQYF
NA,TRBV29-1,TRBJ2-7,NA,TGCAGCGTTGAAGGAGGGCCCGGCGAGCAGTACTTC,CSVEGGPGEQYF
medium-sized,TRBV29-1,TRBJ2-1,NA,TGCAGCGTTCCCCGTCCGGAGGGAACGGGGGACAATGAGCAGTTCTTC,CSVPRPEGTGDNEQFF
NA,TRBV5-1,TRBJ2-3,NA,TGCGCCAGCAGCTTGGCTCAGGGGTCAGATACGCAGTATTTT,CASSLAQGSDTQYF
NA,TRBV11-3,TRBJ2-6,TRBD1,TGTGCCAGCAGCACGGGACAGGGGAGTGCTGGGGCCAACGTCCTGACTTTC,CASSTGQGSAGANVLTF
once,TRBV7-2,TRBJ1-2,NA,TGTGCCAGCAGCCTTCAGACAGGAAGCCTCTATGGCTACACCTTC,CASSLQTGSLYGYTF
NA,TRBV30,TRBJ2-1,TRBD2,TGTGCCTCCATACGCCTGGCGGGGGGCCCGGCTGAGCAGTTCTTC,CASIRLAGGPAEQFF
NA,TRBV27,TRBJ2-5,TRBD2,TGTGCCAGCAGTCGGGGACTAGCGGAAGAGACCCAGTACTTC,CASSRGLAEETQYF
NA,TRBV5-6,TRBJ2-7,TRBD2,TGTGCCAGCAGCTTGCGCGGGGGGGAGTACTTC,CASSLRGGEYF
NA,TRBV5-1,TRBJ2-3,TRBD2,TGCGCCAGCAGCTTGGGCGGGAGCCACACAGATACGCAGTATTTT,CASSLGGSHTDTQYF
NA,TRBV6-5,TRBJ1-3,NA,TGTGCCAGCAGTTACTCGAGGGGAGGGGACACCATATATTTT,CASSYSRGGDTIYF
NA,TRBV7-2,TRBJ2-2,NA,TGTGCCAGCAGCTTAAAAACAGAGAACACCGGGGAGCTGTTTTTT,CASSLKTENTGELFF
NA,TRBV6-1,TRBJ1-1,NA,TGTGCCAGCAGTGTGGAGGGTGGTGAAGCTTTCTTT,CASSVEGGEAFF
NA,TRBV7-2,TRBJ2-7,NA,TGTGCCAGCAGCCCTACAGGCTACGAGCAGTACTTC,CASSPTGYEQYF
NA,TRBV9,TRBJ2-5,NA,TGTGCCAGCAGCGATACCGGGATCACAGAGGAGACCCAGTACTTC,CASSDTGITEETQYF
NA,TRBV5-1,TRBJ2-5,NA,TGCGCCAGCAGCTTGGAGGGCGGGGGCTTCCAAGAGACCCAGTACTTC,CASSLEGGGFQETQYF
NA,TRBV28,TRBJ2-5,NA,TGTGCCAGCAGTTCAACAGGGATGCAAGAGACCCAGTACTTC,CASSSTGMQETQYF
NA,TRBV4-2,TRBJ1-2,NA,TGTGCCAGCAGCCCCACCCTTGGAGGCTATGGCTACACCTTC,CASSPTLGGYGYTF
once,TRBV28,TRBJ2-7,TRBD2,TGTGCCAGCAGGAGAATGGGGACTAGCAGCTACGAGCAGTACTTC,CASRRMGTSSYEQYF